The sequence of this TCR beta chain was determined in a study of cytomegalovirus exposure and HLA in healthy donors. Study-wide results and caveats: The study carried out a later analysis of TCR beta sequences. It associated around 17,000 of them with specific HLA alleles at a false discovery rate of 0.05. A prior analysis recorded that most TCR beta V segments were productive about 87% or about 30% of the time.

The CDR3 consists of 13 residues. With 5 bases clipped from V and 11 bases from J, the junction kept 9 bases outside the gene matches. Germline V gene lookup returns CDR1 LGHNT and CDR2 FRNRAP. Regarding this clone: As yet, its antigen is unknown.

A multiplex PCR was run with 60 Vbeta primers and 13 Jbeta primers. How the authors handled the data: About 11 million of the 80 million or so unique TCR beta chains counted in a later analysis were shared. Sequenced by immunoSEQ multiplex PCR; TCRdb stores in-frame clones only, minus some. From that table come the V and J calls and clone size; the DNA was used to work out D and trimming. This sample's table has roughly 80,000 clones. The clonotype was recovered from a man aged 50 or older in good health and CMV-seropositive. The chain is built from TRBV12-5 and TRBJ1-5; 7 positions agree with TRBD1. Sequenced: PBMCs. CDR3 in amino acids: CASGRTGTEAQHF. CDR3 in DNA: TGTGCTAGTGGTCGGACAGGAACGGAGGCCCAGCATTTT.